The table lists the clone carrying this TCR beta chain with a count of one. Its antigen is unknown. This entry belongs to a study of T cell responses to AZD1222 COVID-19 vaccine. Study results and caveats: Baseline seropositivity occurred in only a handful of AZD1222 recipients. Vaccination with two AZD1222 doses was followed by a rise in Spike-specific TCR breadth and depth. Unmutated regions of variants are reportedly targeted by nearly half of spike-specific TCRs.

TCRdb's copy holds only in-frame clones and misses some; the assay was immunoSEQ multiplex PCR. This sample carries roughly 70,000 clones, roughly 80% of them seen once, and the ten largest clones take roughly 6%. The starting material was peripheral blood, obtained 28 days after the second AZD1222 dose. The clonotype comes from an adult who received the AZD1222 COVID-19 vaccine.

DNA of the CDR3: TGCGCCAGCAGCCAAGTAGGAGTCTACGAGCAGTACTTC. Protein: CASSQVGVYEQYF. The rearrangement uses TRBV4-1 and TRBJ2-7; D ambiguous. The CDR3 is 13 amino acids. Trimming stripped 1 base from V and 3 bases from J, with 7 bases between. Germline CDR1 and CDR2: MGHRA and YSYEKL.